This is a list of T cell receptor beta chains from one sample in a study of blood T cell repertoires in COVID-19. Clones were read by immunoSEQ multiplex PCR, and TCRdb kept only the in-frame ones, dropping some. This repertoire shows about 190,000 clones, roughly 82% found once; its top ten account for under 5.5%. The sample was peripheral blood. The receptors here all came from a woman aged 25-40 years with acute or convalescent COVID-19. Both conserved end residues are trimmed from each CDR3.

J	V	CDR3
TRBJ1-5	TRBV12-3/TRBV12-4	ASSSRGIQPQH
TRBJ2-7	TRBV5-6	ASSLRGAEQY
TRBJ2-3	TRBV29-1	SVVPAGSTDTQY
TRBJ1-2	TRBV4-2	ASSPGETYGYT
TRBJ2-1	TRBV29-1	SVASGDNEQF
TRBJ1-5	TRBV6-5	ASSYSRGFNQPQH
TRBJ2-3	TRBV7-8	ASSPIGGRTDTQY
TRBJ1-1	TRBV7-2	ASSLVTGENTEAF
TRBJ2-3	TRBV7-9	ASSLEAGGDTQY
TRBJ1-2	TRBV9	ASSGTSEARSYGYT
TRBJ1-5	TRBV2	ASSELTTGFNQPQH
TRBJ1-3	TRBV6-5	ASSPTASSGNTIY
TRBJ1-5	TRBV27	ATGQGVNQPQH
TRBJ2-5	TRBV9	ASSVMGQGTETQY
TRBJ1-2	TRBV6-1	ASSETGLYGYT
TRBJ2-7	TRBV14	ASSQIYYEQY
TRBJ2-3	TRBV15	ATSIPGQGVADTQY
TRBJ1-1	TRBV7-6	ASSPNGGGNTEAF
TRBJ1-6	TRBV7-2	ASSVSGSISPLH
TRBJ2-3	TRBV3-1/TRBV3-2	ASSQGYRRTGSPDTQY
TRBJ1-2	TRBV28	ASRNTGRTVGGYT
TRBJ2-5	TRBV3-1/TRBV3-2	ASSQGTSGSKETQY
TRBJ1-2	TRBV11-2	ASSIGTVDGYT
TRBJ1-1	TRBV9	ASSQGQGGIGTEAF
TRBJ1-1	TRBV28	ASMTGLITEAF
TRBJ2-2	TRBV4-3	ASSQGPYTGELF
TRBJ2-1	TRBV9	ASSVGMPAPWSSGTNEQF
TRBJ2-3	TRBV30	AWTLTGLDTQY
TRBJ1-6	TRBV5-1	ASRDGGDSPLH
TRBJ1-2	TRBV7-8	ASSLDGTGYSYGYT
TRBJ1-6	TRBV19	ANQTAPVRALH
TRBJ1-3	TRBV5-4	ASSRQASSGNTIY
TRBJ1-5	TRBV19	ASSIAGQGNQPQH
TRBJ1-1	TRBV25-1	ASSEDRGIRPEAF
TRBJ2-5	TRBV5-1	ASSWGSSGAQETQY
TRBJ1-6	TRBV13	ASSFWANNSPLH
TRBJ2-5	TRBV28	ASSQSQGVLETQY